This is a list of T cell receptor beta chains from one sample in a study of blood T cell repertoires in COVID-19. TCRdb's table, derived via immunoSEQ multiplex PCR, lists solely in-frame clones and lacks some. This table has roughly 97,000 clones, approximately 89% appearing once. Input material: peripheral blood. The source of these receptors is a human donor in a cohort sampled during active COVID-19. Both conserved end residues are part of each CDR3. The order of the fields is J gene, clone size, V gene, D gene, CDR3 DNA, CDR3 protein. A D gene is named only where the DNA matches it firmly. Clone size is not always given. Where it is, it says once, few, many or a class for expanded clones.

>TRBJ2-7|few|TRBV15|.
TGTGCCACCAGCAGAGACCTAGCGACCTCCTACGAGCAGTACTTC
CATSRDLATSYEQYF
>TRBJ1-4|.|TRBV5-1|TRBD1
TGCGCCAGCAGCTTGGGGCGGACAGGGACGATTAATGAAAAACTGTTTTTT
CASSLGRTGTINEKLFF
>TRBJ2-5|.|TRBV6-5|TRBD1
TGTGCCAGCAGTCACAGGACAGGGCAAGAGACCCAGTACTTC
CASSHRTGQETQYF
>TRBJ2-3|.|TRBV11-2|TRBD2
TGTGCCAGCAGCTTAGGGGGCGGGAGTGGTGCAGATACGCAGTATTTT
CASSLGGGSGADTQYF
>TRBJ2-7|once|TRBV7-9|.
TGTGCCAGCAGCTGGAGAGCCGCGGACGAGCAGTACTTC
CASSWRAADEQYF
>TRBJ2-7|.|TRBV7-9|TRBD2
TGTGCCAGCAGCCCACGCCTTGGACTAGCGGGAGTTAGCTACGAGCAGTACTTC
CASSPRLGLAGVSYEQYF
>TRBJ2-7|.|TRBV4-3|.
TGCGCCAGCAGCCAAGGTTACAGCTCGATCTTATCCTACGAGCAGTACTTC
CASSQGYSSILSYEQYF
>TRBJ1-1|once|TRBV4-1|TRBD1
TGCGCCAGCAGCCAGGACCAGGGGGCACTCGCTGAAGCTTTCTTT
CASSQDQGALAEAFF
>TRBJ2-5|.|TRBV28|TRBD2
TGTGCCAGCAGCTCCCGGCTAGCGGGAGAAGAGACCCAGTACTTC
CASSSRLAGEETQYF
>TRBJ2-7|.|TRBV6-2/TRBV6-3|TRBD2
TGTGCCAGCAGTTACCTGGGACTAGCGGAAATATACGAGCAGTACTTC
CASSYLGLAEIYEQYF
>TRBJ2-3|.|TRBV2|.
TGTGCCAGCAGTGAAGCGCTGGACAGAGACCCCGCGCTGTATTTT
CASSEALDRDPALYF
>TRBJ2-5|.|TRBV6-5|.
TGTGCCAGCAGTTATAGTTCTCGGGGGGAGACCCAGTACTTC
CASSYSSRGETQYF
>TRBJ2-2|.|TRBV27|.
TGTGCCAGCAGTCTCCAGGCGACGGGGACCGGGGAGCTGTTTTTT
CASSLQATGTGELFF
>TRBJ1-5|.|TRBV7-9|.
TGTGCCAGCAGCTCTGCCGGGGATCAGCCCCAGCATTTT
CASSSAGDQPQHF
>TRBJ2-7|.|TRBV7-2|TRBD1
TGTGCCAGCAGCGTCACGCTGGACAGGGGTCTCGAGCAGTACTTC
CASSVTLDRGLEQYF
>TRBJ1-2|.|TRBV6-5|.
TGTGCCAGCAGTTCTCTGGGGCCAAACTATGGCTACACCTTC
CASSSLGPNYGYTF
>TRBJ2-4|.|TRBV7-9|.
TGTGCCAGCAGCAGGGACACGCAAAACATTCAGTACTTC
CASSRDTQNIQYF
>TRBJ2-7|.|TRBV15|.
TGTGCCACCAGCCGGGCCGCCGTCGGGGTCGTCGACGAGCAGTACTTC
CATSRAAVGVVDEQYF
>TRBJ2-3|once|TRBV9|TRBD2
TGTGCCAGCAGCGTTCTGGGAAGCGGGAGGGCCATAGATACGCAGTATTTT
CASSVLGSGRAIDTQYF
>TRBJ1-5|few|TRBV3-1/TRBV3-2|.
TGTGCCAGCAGCCAGGGTTTGGCGGCCCAGCATTTT
CASSQGLAAQHF
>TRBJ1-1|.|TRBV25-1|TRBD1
TGTGCCAGCTCAGGGGGCAGCACTGAAGCTTTCTTT
CASSGGSTEAFF
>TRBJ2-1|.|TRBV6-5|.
TGTGCCAGCAGTCCGGGGGTCGCGGGGACTGAGCAGTTCTTC
CASSPGVAGTEQFF
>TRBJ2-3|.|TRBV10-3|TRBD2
TGTGCCATCACTGCGGGGGTGGCCACAGATACGCAGTATTTT
CAITAGVATDTQYF
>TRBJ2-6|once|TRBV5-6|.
TGTGCCAGCAGCAGAACAGGGTCGGGGGCCAACGTCCTGACTTTC
CASSRTGSGANVLTF
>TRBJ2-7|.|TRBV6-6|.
TGTGCCAGCCTGGCGGGAACCTACGAGCAGTACTTC
CASLAGTYEQYF
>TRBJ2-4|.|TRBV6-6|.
TGTGCCAGCAGTTACGGGCAGGCTTTGTCCAAAAACATTCAGTACTTC
CASSYGQALSKNIQYF
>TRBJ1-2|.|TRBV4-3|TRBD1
TGCGCCAGCAGCCAGGACAGGACGACGGGCTATGGCTACACCTTC
CASSQDRTTGYGYTF
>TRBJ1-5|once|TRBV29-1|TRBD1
TGCAGCGTGGGGACAGGGTTTAATCAGCCCCAGCATTTT
CSVGTGFNQPQHF
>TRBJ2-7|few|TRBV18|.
TGTGCCAGCTCGGGAAGTGGGGGCCACGAGCAGTACTTC
CASSGSGGHEQYF
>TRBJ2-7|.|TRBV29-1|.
TGCAGCGGTATCATACAGGGCTACGAGCAGTACTTC
CSGIIQGYEQYF
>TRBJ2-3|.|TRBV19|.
TGTGCCAGTAGTACCCGACAGGAGACAGATACGCAGTATTTT
CASSTRQETDTQYF
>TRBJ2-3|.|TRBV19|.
TGTGCCAGTAGTATAAAAGCAGGGAAAACAGATACGCAGTATTTT
CASSIKAGKTDTQYF
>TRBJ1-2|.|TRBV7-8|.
TGTGCCAGCAGCTTAGGGAGACAGGCTAACTATGGCTACACCTTC
CASSLGRQANYGYTF
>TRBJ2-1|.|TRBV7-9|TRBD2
TGTGCCAGCAGCCAGCATAGCGGGAGGTGGAATGAGCAGTTCTTC
CASSQHSGRWNEQFF
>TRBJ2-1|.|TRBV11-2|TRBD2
TGTGCCAGCAGCCAGGGGACTAGCGGCTACAATGAGCAGTTCTTC
CASSQGTSGYNEQFF
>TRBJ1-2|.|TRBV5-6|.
TGTGCCAGCAGCTCAACAGGGTACTATGGCTACACCTTC
CASSSTGYYGYTF
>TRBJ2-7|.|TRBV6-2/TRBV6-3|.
TGTGCCAGCAGTTACTCGTACGGCGAGCAGTACTTC
CASSYSYGEQYF
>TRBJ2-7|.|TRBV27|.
TGTGCCAGCAGTCCCGGGTCTGCCCCGGGCTACGAGCAGTACTTC
CASSPGSAPGYEQYF
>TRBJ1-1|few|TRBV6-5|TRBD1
TGTGCCAGCAGTTTCACAGGGGCTACTGAAGCTTTCTTT
CASSFTGATEAFF
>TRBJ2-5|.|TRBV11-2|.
TGTGCCAGCAGCCTGCTAGCGTTCTCCCAAGAGACCCAGTACTTC
CASSLLAFSQETQYF
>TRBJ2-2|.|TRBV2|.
TGTGCCAGCAGTGAAGTCTCGCCGGTCGTGGACACCGGGGAGCTGTTTTTT
CASSEVSPVVDTGELFF
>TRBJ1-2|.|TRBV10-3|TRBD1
TGTGCCATCAGGGAACAGGGGGCTATAGGTAACTATGGCTACACCTTC
CAIREQGAIGNYGYTF
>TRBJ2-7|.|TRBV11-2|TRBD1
TGTGCCAGCAGCTTGGGGACAGGGGGCTACGAGCAGTACTTC
CASSLGTGGYEQYF
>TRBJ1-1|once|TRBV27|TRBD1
TGTGCCAGCAGACGACAGGGGAACACTGAAGCTTTCTTT
CASRRQGNTEAFF
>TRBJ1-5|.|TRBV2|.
TGTGCCACCGCTCCCGAGAGCAATCAGCCCCAGCATTTT
CATAPESNQPQHF
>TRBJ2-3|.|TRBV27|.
TGTGCCAGCAGTGCGACTGTCAGACGTTCCGATACGCAGTATTTT
CASSATVRRSDTQYF
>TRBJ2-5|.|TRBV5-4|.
TGTGCCAGCAGCTTGGTACAGGGCATAGGGGGAGAGACCCAGTACTTC
CASSLVQGIGGETQYF